This is a list of T cell receptor beta chains from one sample in a study of T-cell memory formation after mild COVID-19. MiXCR was run by TCRdb on the 5' RACE reads, yielding one entry per CDR3 protein. The sample yields 390,000 or so distinct CDR3 sequences, roughly 15% seen once. The sample was PBMCs or a T cell subset sorted from them (not recorded which). The receptors were gathered from a man aged 18 to 30 who had mild COVID-19 (a few samples of this study predate the infection). Cell type and time point are not known. Both conserved end residues are part of each CDR3. D genes are given only for firm matches. Rows may omit the clone size; those that give it use once, few, many or a size class.

>TRBJ2-4|-|TRBV7-2|-
TGTGCCAGCAGCTGGGACGGGGGAGAAAACATTCAGTACTTC
CASSWDGGENIQYF
>TRBJ1-2|-|TRBV28|-
TGTGCCAGCAGTTTGCCTGGTTCCTATGGCTACACCTTC
CASSLPGSYGYTF
>TRBJ2-1|few|TRBV6-2/TRBV6-3|-
TGTGCCAGCGGCCAGGGGAGGGATGAGCAGTTCTTC
CASGQGRDEQFF
>TRBJ2-4|-|TRBV7-2|-
TGTGCCAGCAGCTTAGAGGCGAGCAAAAACATTCAGTACTTC
CASSLEASKNIQYF
>TRBJ1-2|-|TRBV6-1|-
TGTGCCAACAACGTGGGTTATGGCTACACCTTC
CANNVGYGYTF
>TRBJ1-1|-|TRBV12-3/TRBV12-4|TRBD1
TGTGCCAGCAGTCCTCAGGGGGGCACTGAAGCTTTCTTT
CASSPQGGTEAFF
>TRBJ2-2|few|TRBV7-9|TRBD2
TGTGCCAGCCGAGCTCCGGGACTAGCGGGGGTCAACACCGGGGAGCTGTTTTTT
CASRAPGLAGVNTGELFF
>TRBJ2-4|few|TRBV18|-
TGTGCCAGCTCACCATTCGAACAGGGTCTAGCCAAAAACATTCAGTACTTC
CASSPFEQGLAKNIQYF
>TRBJ1-3|-|TRBV7-2|TRBD1
TGTGCCAGCAGCCCGCGGACAGGGCTGAACTCTGGAAACACCATATATTTT
CASSPRTGLNSGNTIYF
>TRBJ2-5|-|TRBV16|-
TGTGCCAGCAGCAGACACCAAGAGACCCAGTACTTC
CASSRHQETQYF
>TRBJ2-3|few|TRBV20-1|-
TGCAGTGCTAGAGATTCCCTAGACCTATTGGATACGCAGTATTTT
CSARDSLDLLDTQYF
>TRBJ1-4|-|TRBV7-9|TRBD1
TGTGCCAGCAGCTTCGGACAGGGGGCAGATGAAAAACTGTTTTTT
CASSFGQGADEKLFF
>TRBJ1-3|few|TRBV29-1|-
TGCAGCGTTAAGACTTCTGGAAACACCATATATTTT
CSVKTSGNTIYF
>TRBJ2-4|few|TRBV7-7|-
TGTGCTAGCAGCTTAGAGGCAGGAGACATTCAGTACTTC
CASSLEAGDIQYF
>TRBJ1-2|-|TRBV6-2/TRBV6-3|-
TGTGCCAGCAGTTACTCGCGGGTGACCTATGGCTACACCTTC
CASSYSRVTYGYTF
>TRBJ1-6|many|TRBV6-2/TRBV6-3|-
TGTGCCAGCAGTTACTCGGGGGCGGACAATTCACCCCTCCACTTT
CASSYSGADNSPLHF
>TRBJ2-5|-|TRBV4-3|-
TGCGCCAGCAGCCGCTCCTGGGGGGTCACCTCAGGGGCCCAGTACTTC
CASSRSWGVTSGAQYF
>TRBJ2-3|-|TRBV5-1|TRBD2
TGCGCCAGCAGCTTTAGCGGGGAGACGTTAGATACGCAGTATTTT
CASSFSGETLDTQYF
>TRBJ2-3|-|TRBV14|TRBD1
TGTGCCAGCAGCCTCGGGACAGGGGCTTCAGATACGCAGTATTTT
CASSLGTGASDTQYF
>TRBJ2-3|-|TRBV7-9|-
TGTGCCAGCAGACCCATTGGCTGGGGGGGCCGGGATACGCAGTATTTT
CASRPIGWGGRDTQYF
>TRBJ2-5|many|TRBV6-5|-
TGTGCCAGCAGTTACTCCGATGAGGGAGAAGAGACCCAGTACTTC
CASSYSDEGEETQYF
>TRBJ1-1|-|TRBV7-9|-
TGTGCCAGCAGCTCCCCGGGGACCAACACTGAAGCTTTCTTT
CASSSPGTNTEAFF
>TRBJ1-2|-|TRBV5-1|TRBD1
TGCGCCAGCAGCAGCCGGACAGGGGCGTTGAAAGGCTACACCTTC
CASSSRTGALKGYTF
>TRBJ1-2|-|TRBV20-1|TRBD1
TGCAGTGCTATAGACAGGGGCGGCTACACCTTC
CSAIDRGGYTF
>TRBJ2-1|few|TRBV7-6|TRBD1
TGTGCCAGCAGCCCCGGGACAGGGAACAACAATGAGCAGTTCTTC
CASSPGTGNNNEQFF
>TRBJ2-2|many|TRBV5-1|-
TGCGCCAGCAGTTCCGCAACAGGAGACACCGGGGAGCTGTTTTTT
CASSSATGDTGELFF